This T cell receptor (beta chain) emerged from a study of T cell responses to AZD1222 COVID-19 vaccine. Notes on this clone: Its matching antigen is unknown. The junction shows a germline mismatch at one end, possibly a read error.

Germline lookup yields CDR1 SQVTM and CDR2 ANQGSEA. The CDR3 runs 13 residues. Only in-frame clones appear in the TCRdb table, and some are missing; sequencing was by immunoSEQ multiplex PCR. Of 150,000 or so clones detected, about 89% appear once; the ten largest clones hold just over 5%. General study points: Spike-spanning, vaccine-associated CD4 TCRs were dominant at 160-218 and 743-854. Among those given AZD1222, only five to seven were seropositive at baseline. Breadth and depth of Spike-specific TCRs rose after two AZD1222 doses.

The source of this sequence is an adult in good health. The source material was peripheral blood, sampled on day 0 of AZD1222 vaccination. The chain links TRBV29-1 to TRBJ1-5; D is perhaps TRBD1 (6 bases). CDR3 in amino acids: CSALFRDNKPQHF. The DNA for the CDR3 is TGCAGCGCCTTGTTCCGGGACAATAAGCCCCAGCATTTT.